The clone carrying this T cell receptor beta chain showed up just a few times. Its antigen is undetermined. There are 15 residues in the CDR3. From germline, CDR1 is MDHEN and CDR2 SYDVKM. Trimming removed 7 bases from V and 6 bases from J, with 21 bases in between. Once RNA had been extracted, it was reverse transcribed into cDNA to act as the sequencing template. Sequenced by immunoSEQ multiplex PCR; TCRdb stores in-frame clones only, minus some. The sample has roughly 150,000 clones; roughly 60% are singletons. The data stem from a study of CD8+ T cells in alopecia areata. Study outcomes and limitations: Lesional scalp, especially alopecia totalis/universalis, showed higher clonality than normal scalp. With patients, TCR sharing proved less clear than in mice, a difference possibly related to HLA.

The sequencing sample was made of CD8+ T cells sorted from blood. This receptor was taken from a human donor in good health. The chain combines TRBV28 with TRBJ1-2, with D possibly matching TRBD1 (6 bases). CDR3 protein: CASTDPPGDVDGYTF. The CDR3, as DNA: TGTGCCAGCACCGATCCTCCAGGGGATGTGGATGGCTACACCTTC.